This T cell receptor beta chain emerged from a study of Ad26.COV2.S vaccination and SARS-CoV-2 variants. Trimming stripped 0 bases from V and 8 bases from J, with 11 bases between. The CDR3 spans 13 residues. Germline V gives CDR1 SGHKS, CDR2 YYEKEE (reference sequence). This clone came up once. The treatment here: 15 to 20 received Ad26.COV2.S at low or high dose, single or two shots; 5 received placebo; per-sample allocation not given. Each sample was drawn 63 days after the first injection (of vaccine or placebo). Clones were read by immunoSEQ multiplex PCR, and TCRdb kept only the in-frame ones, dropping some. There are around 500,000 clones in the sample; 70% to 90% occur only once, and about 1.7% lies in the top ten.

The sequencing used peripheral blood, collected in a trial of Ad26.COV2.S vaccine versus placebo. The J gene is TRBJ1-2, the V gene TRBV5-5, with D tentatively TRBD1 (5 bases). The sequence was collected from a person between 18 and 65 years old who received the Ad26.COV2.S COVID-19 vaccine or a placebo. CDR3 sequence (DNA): TGTGCCAGCAGCTTGGAACCAGGGTGGGGCTACACCTTC. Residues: CASSLEPGWGYTF.